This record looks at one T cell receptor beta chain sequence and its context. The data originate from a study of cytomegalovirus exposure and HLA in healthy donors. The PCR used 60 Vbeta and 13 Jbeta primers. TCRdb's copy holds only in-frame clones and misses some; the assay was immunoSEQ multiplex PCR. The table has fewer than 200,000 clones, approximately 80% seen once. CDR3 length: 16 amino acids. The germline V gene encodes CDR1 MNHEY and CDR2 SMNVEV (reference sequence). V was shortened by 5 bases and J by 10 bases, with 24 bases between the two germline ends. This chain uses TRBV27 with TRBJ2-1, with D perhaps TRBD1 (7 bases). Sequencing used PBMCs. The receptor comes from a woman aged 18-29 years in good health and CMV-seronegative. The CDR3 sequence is CASSPLGTTGAGEQFF. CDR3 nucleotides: TGTGCCAGCAGTCCACTGGGAACTACAGGGGCGGGAGAGCAGTTCTTC.